The next 20 T cell receptor beta chains were all read from a single sample in a study of CD8 T cells in ankylosing spondylitis. TCRdb reprocessed the 5' RACE reads via MiXCR and lists one record per CDR3 protein. The data show about 360,000 distinct CDR3 sequences, 20% to 25% seen once. The material sequenced was blood, either unsorted or a sorted T cell fraction (not recorded which). The receptors were sampled from a male donor with ankylosing spondylitis or in good health (not recorded which).

The CDR3 sequence: CASSQDPHGEGVPYQETQYF. CDR3 coding DNA: TGTGCCAGCAGCCAAGATCCCCACGGGGAAGGGGTACCGTACCAAGAGACCCAGTACTTC. The chain combines TRBV3-1 with TRBJ2-5; D could derive from TRBD1 or TRBD2 (5 bases each). Germline V gene data show CDR1 as LGHDT and CDR2 as YNNKEL (reference sequence). CDR3 length: 20 residues. Trimming removed 0 bases from V and 0 bases from J, with 23 bases in between.

The V and J genes are TRBV9 and TRBJ2-1; TRBD2 might be the D (5 bases). With 6 bases removed from V and 3 bases from J, the gap between germline ends came to 10 bases. This CDR3 has 13 amino acids. CDR1 and CDR2 from the germline V gene are SGDLS and YYNGEE. Here the CDR3 DNA reads TGTGCCAGCACCGCCGGGGACTACAATGAGCAGTTCTTC. Protein: CASTAGDYNEQFF.

This clonotype turned up a few times. The chain employs TRBV11-2 and TRBJ1-1; D is unresolved. V was clipped by 2 bases and J by 8 bases, with 12 bases between them. The CDR3 is 13 amino acids. The germline CDR1 and CDR2 sequences are SGHAT and FQNNGV. The CDR3 reads CASSLMFGGEAFF. The CDR3 DNA reads TGTGCCAGCAGCTTAATGTTCGGTGGGGAAGCTTTCTTT.

The chain recombines TRBV20-1 with TRBJ2-7, with TRBD1 identical over 9 bases. The CDR3 totals 12 residues. After removal of 4 bases from V and 6 bases from J, the junction contained 4 bases not matched to a gene. Germline CDR1 reads DFQATT; CDR2 reads SNEGSKA (reference sequence). The CDR3 protein is CSAIRQGGEQYF. The CDR3 DNA reads TGCAGTGCTATCCGACAGGGGGGCGAGCAGTACTTC.

Only a few counts were recorded for this clonotype. This chain uses TRBV7-9 with TRBJ2-1, with D perhaps TRBD1 or TRBD2 (6 bases each). V gave up 11 bases and J gave up 5 bases, with 19 bases separating them. Per the germline V gene, CDR1 is SEHNR and CDR2 is FQNEAQ (reference sequence). The length of the CDR3 is 14 residues. The CDR3 nucleotides are TGTGCCGCCAGCAGCATAGGGGGGAACAATGAGCAGTTCTTC. It specifies CAASSIGGNNEQFF.

This clonotype was observed a handful of times. V gene TRBV20-1 combines with J gene TRBJ2-1; the D is unclear. The CDR3 has 12 amino acids. Germline assignment: CDR1 DFQATT and CDR2 SNEGSKA (reference sequence). The germline V and J ends were trimmed by 0 bases and 7 bases, with 7 bases remaining between them. In DNA, the CDR3 is TGCAGTGCTAGAGAGTGGGCGAATGAGCAGTTCTTC. It codes for CSAREWANEQFF.

In this sample, this clonotype turned up a few times. The chain has TRBV20-1 and TRBJ2-7, with D unresolved. V lost 3 bases and J lost 0, with 12 bases in between. The CDR3 contains 14 residues. CDR1 is DFQATT and CDR2 is SNEGSKA in the germline V gene (reference sequence). CDR3 bases: TGCAGTGCTAGGACGGATCAAAGCTCCTACGAGCAGTACTTC. It encodes CSARTDQSSYEQYF.

V gene TRBV6-5 combines with J gene TRBJ2-7; D is tentatively TRBD1 or TRBD2 (5 bases each). V was pared by 2 bases and J by 2 bases, with 13 bases between. Germline lookup yields CDR1 MNHEY and CDR2 SVGAGI. This CDR3 region has 15 residues. The CDR3 protein is CASSYEGTGAYEQYF. Written as DNA, the CDR3 is TGTGCCAGCAGTTACGAGGGGACGGGTGCCTACGAGCAGTACTTC.

The gene calls are TRBV29-1 and TRBJ2-7, with TRBD2 matching 7 bases. Unmatched junction bases numbered 8, after V lost 0 bases and J lost 0 bases. The CDR3 sequence is 16 residues long. Germline V gives CDR1 SQVTM, CDR2 ANQGSEA. The CDR3 sequence: CSVEEEVGGVSYEQYF. The CDR3 DNA reads as TGCAGCGTTGAAGAAGAGGTGGGAGGGGTCTCCTACGAGCAGTACTTC.

This clonotype was observed a few times. This rearrangement joins TRBV6-1 to TRBJ2-3; 13 bases line up with TRBD2. This CDR3 has 18 amino acids. J lost 3 bases, V lost 5 bases, and 11 bases had no gene match. Germline V gene sequence: CDR1 MNHNS, CDR2 SASEGT. The chain's CDR3 is CASSQDKLAGGPTDTQYF. CDR3 sequence (DNA): TGTGCCAGCAGTCAAGACAAACTAGCGGGGGGGCCGACAGATACGCAGTATTTT.

This clonotype was counted only a few times. The DNA for the CDR3 is TGTGCCAGCAGTCCCCTGCCGGACAGGGTACACACTGAAGCTTTCTTT. It is translated as CASSPLPDRVHTEAFF. The chain has TRBV12-3 or TRBV12-4 and TRBJ1-1; 8 bases are shared with TRBD1. CDR3 size: 16 residues. Germline trimming cut 5 bases from V and 3 bases from J; bases unmatched to any gene: 11.

The gene calls are TRBV28 and TRBJ2-5, with D hard to call. The CDR3 is made up of 14 amino acids. Germline V lookup: CDR1 MDHEN, CDR2 SYDVKM. The germline V and J ends were trimmed by 1 base and 5 bases, with 11 bases remaining between them. The CDR3, as DNA: TGTGCCAGCAGTTTATTTTCTCGCCGGGAGACCCAGTACTTC. Translated: CASSLFSRRETQYF.

The chain is built from TRBV7-9 and TRBJ2-7; 7 bases line up with TRBD1. J lost 4 bases, V lost 5 bases, and 11 bases had no gene match. The CDR3 covers 15 residues. From germline, CDR1 is SEHNR and CDR2 FQNEAQ (reference sequence). The CDR3 loop reads CASSPRGQRGYEQYF. In nucleotides, the CDR3 is TGTGCCAGCAGCCCTAGGGGACAGAGGGGTTACGAGCAGTACTTC.

V usage is TRBV7-9 and J usage is TRBJ2-7; the D gene is possibly TRBD1 (5 bases). Trimming cost V 4 bases and J 6 bases, with 10 bases left between them. Per germline, CDR1 SEHNR and CDR2 FQNEAQ (reference sequence). The CDR3 length is 12 residues. CDR3 coding DNA: TGTGCCAGCAGCTCGACAGTCGGCGAGCAGTACTTC. Protein product: CASSSTVGEQYF.

This clonotype has at least ten counts. This chain connects TRBV6-5 to TRBJ2-1; D is possibly TRBD1 (5 bases). Germline V gene lookup returns CDR1 MNHEY and CDR2 SVGAGI. The CDR3 covers 14 residues. The germline V and J ends were trimmed by 0 bases and 4 bases, with 7 bases remaining between them. CDR3 coding DNA: TGTGCCAGCAGTTACTCACAGGAATACAATGAGCAGTTCTTC. Encoded protein: CASSYSQEYNEQFF.

The chain is built from TRBV4-2 and TRBJ2-3; TRBD2 matches at 10 bases. This CDR3 comprises 16 residues. Germline assignment: CDR1 LGHNA and CDR2 YNFKEQ. V dropped 4 bases and J dropped 6; count of bases not matched to a gene: 10. CDR3 DNA: TGTGCCAGCAGCCCCAAAGCCAGCGGGGGGGTTGATACGCAGTATTTT. It translates to CASSPKASGGVDTQYF.

The chain couples TRBV27 to TRBJ2-5, with 7 bases fitting TRBD1. CDR1 and CDR2 from the germline V gene are MNHEY and SMNVEV (reference sequence). CDR3 length equals 14 residues. Trimming at V came to 1 base and at J to 4 bases, leaving 3 bases not matched to a gene. The CDR3 is CASSLLAGGETQYF. As DNA, the CDR3 is TGTGCCAGCAGTTTATTGGCAGGGGGAGAGACCCAGTACTTC.

This clonotype was detected only a few times. V gene TRBV3-1 combines with J gene TRBJ2-1; no clear D. From germline, CDR1 is LGHDT and CDR2 YNNKEL (reference sequence). V was pared by 4 bases and J by 2 bases, with 9 bases between. This CDR3 contains 14 residues. Here the CDR3 reads CASSPRNTYNEQFF. The DNA for the CDR3 is TGTGCCAGCAGCCCCAGGAATACCTACAATGAGCAGTTCTTC.

This clonotype was found a few times. The CDR3 DNA reads as TGTGCCAGCAGTTTACTGGGGGGAGGGAGCACAGATACGCAGTATTTT. Translation gives CASSLLGGGSTDTQYF. The gene calls are TRBV12-3 or TRBV12-4 and TRBJ2-3, with TRBD2 matching over 7 bases. The CDR3 sequence is 16 residues long. Trimming took 2 bases from V and 0 from J; bases not matched to a gene: 5.

V gene TRBV10-3 combines with J gene TRBJ2-5, with a tentative D call TRBD2 (6 bases). The germline CDR1 and CDR2 sequences are ENHRY and SYGVKD. This CDR3 comprises 15 residues. V lost 2 bases, J lost 2 bases, and 12 bases lay in between. The CDR3 DNA reads TGTGCCATCAGTGAGGGTGCGGGACCGCAAGAGACCCAGTACTTC. It is translated as CAISEGAGPQETQYF.